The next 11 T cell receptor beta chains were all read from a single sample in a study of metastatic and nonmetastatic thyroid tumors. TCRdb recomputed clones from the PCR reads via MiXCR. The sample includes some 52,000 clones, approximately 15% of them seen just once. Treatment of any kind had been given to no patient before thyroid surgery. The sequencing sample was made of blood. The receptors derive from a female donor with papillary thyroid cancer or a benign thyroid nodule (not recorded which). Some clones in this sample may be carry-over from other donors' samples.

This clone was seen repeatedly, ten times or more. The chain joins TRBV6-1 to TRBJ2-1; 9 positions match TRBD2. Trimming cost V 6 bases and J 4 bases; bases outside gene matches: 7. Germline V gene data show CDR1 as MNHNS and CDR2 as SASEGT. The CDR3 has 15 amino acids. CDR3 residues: CASRFGLAHYNEQFF. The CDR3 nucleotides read TGTGCCAGCAGATTCGGACTAGCGCATTACAATGAGCAGTTCTTC.

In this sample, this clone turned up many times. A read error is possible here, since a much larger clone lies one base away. The CDR3 DNA follows: TGTGCCAGCAGTCTTGACAGCCCCTATAATTCACCCCTCCACTTT. Translating gives CASSLDSPYNSPLHF. This rearrangement joins TRBV27 to TRBJ1-6; maybe TRBD1 (5 bases). V gave up 5 bases and J gave up 2 bases, with 10 bases separating them. This CDR3 contains 15 residues. Germline-derived CDR1 and CDR2 are MNHEY and SMNVEV (reference sequence).

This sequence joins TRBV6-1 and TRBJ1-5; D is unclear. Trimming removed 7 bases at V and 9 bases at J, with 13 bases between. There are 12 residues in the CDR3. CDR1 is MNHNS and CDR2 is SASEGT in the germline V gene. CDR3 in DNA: TGTGCCAGCATCAACGGCGGGTGGCCCCAGCATTTT. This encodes CASINGGWPQHF.

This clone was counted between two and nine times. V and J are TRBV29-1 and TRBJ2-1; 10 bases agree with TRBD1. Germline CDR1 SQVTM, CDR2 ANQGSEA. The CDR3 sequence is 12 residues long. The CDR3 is CIVWTGGNEQFF. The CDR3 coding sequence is TGCATCGTGTGGACAGGGGGCAATGAGCAGTTCTTC.

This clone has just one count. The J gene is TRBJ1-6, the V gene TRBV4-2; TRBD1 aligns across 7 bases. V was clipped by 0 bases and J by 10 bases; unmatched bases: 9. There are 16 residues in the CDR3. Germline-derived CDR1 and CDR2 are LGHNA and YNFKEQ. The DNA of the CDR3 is TGTGCCAGCAGCCAAGATCCCCAGGGGGGGGAATCACCCCTCCACTTT. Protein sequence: CASSQDPQGGESPLHF.

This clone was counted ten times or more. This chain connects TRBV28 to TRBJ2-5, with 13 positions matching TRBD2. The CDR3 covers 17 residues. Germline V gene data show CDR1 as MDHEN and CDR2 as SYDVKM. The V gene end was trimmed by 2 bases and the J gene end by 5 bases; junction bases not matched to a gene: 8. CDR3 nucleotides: TGTGCCAGCAGTTTACCCTCGGGACTAGCGGGATTTGAGACCCAGTACTTC. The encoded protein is CASSLPSGLAGFETQYF.

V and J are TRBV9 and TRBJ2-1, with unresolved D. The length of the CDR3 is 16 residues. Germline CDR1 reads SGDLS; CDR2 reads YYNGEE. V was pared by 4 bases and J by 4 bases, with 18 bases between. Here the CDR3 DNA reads TGTGCCAGCAGCCGCGATCTGAGTTTGGGATACAATGAGCAGTTCTTC. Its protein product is CASSRDLSLGYNEQFF. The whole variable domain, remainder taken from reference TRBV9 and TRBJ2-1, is DSGVTQTPKHLITATGQRVTLRCSPRSGDLSVYWYQQSLDQGLQFLIQYYNGEERAKGNILERFSAQQFPDLHSELNLSSLELGDSALYFCASSRDLSLGYNEQFFGPGTRLTVL.

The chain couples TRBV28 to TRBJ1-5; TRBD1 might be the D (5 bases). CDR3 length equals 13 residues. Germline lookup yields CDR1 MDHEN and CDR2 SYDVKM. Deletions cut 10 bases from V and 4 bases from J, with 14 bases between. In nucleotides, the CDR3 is TGTGCCATCAGGGAGCTAGGTAATCAGCCCCAGCATTTT. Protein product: CAIRELGNQPQHF.

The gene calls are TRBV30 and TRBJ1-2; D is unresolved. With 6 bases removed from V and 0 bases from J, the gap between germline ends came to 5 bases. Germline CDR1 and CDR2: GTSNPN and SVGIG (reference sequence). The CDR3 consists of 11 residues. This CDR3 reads CACQTNYGYTF. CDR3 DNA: TGTGCCTGCCAGACTAACTATGGCTACACCTTC.

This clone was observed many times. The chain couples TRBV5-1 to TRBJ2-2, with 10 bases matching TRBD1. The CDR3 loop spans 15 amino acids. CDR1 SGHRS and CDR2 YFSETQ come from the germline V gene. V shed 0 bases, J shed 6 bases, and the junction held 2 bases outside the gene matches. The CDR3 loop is CASSLGGTGAGELFF. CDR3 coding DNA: TGCGCCAGCAGCTTGGGAGGGACAGGGGCCGGGGAGCTGTTTTTT.

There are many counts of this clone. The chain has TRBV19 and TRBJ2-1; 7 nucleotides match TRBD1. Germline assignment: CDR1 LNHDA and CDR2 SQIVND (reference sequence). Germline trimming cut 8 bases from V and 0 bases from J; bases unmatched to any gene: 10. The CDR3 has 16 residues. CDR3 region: CASSLTGPSSYNEQFF. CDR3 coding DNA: TGTGCCAGTTCCCTGACAGGGCCGAGCTCCTACAATGAGCAGTTCTTC.